These 26 T cell receptor beta chains came from one sample sequenced in a study of blood T cell repertoires in COVID-19. Clones were read by immunoSEQ multiplex PCR, and TCRdb kept only the in-frame ones, dropping some. The table includes 230,000 or so clones, about 88% detected once. The sequenced sample consisted of peripheral blood. These receptors originate from a woman aged 40 to 55 who had recovered from COVID-19.

In this sample, this clone turned up once. J is TRBJ2-7 and V is TRBV19; 7 bases fit TRBD1. The V segment lost 5 bases and the J segment 3 bases; nucleotides outside the gene matches: 7. The CDR3 has 14 amino acids. Per germline, CDR1 LNHDA and CDR2 SQIVND (reference sequence). The CDR3 region has the DNA TGTGCCAGTAGTGCCCGGGACAGCCTCTACGAGCAGTACTTC. It is translated as CASSARDSLYEQYF.

The V gene is TRBV5-1, the J gene TRBJ1-2; D gene unclear. Germline lookup yields CDR1 SGHRS and CDR2 YFSETQ. The CDR3 covers 12 residues. V lost 3 bases to trimming and J lost 4 bases, with 7 bases between them. CDR3 residues: CASSSGSYGYTF. CDR3 DNA: TGCGCCAGCAGCTCGGGAAGCTATGGCTACACCTTC.

DNA of the CDR3: TGTGCCAGCAACAACTGGGGACAGGGAAATTCACCCCTCCACTTT. It is translated as CASNNWGQGNSPLHF. The genes are TRBV6-5 and TRBJ1-6, with TRBD1 matching 9 bases. CDR3 size: 15 residues. The V segment lost 7 bases and the J segment 7 bases; nucleotides outside the gene matches: 8. The germline gives CDR1 MNHEY, CDR2 SVGAGI.

The chain employs TRBV6-6 and TRBJ2-7; 11 bases match TRBD2. This CDR3 spans 15 amino acids. The germline V gene has CDR1 MNHNY and CDR2 SVGAGI (reference sequence). V shed 8 bases, J shed 0 bases, and the junction held 6 bases outside the gene matches. CDR3 coding DNA: TGTGCCAGCGGGGTGGGGACTAGCGGCTCCTACGAGCAGTACTTC. Amino acids: CASGVGTSGSYEQYF.

The chain carries TRBV3-1 (or the pseudogene TRBV3-2) and TRBJ2-3; TRBD2 agrees at 9 bases. CDR1 LGHDT and CDR2 YNNKEL come from the germline V gene (reference sequence). The CDR3 totals 15 residues. V was pared by 4 bases and J by 2 bases, with 4 bases of the junction left unmatched. The CDR3 spells CASSPLAGNTDTQYF. The DNA for the CDR3 is TGTGCCAGCAGCCCCCTAGCGGGAAACACAGATACGCAGTATTTT.

The rearrangement uses TRBV6-2 or TRBV6-3 and TRBJ2-3; no clear D. Germline lookup yields CDR1 MNHEY and CDR2 SVGEGT. This CDR3 contains 15 residues. V was pared by 5 bases and J by 2 bases, with 14 bases between. The CDR3 sequence: CASSPSGSDTDTQYF. The CDR3 DNA reads as TGTGCCAGCAGTCCCTCCGGGTCGGACACAGATACGCAGTATTTT.

J is TRBJ2-5 and V is TRBV12-3 or TRBV12-4, with D maybe TRBD2 (6 bases). The CDR3 extends over 12 amino acids. Trimming shortened V by 8 bases and J by 5 bases, and 12 bases separated the two germline ends. The CDR3 reads CASSGGEETQYF. The CDR3 region has the DNA TGTGCCAGCTCGGGCGGGGAGGAGACCCAGTACTTC.

This chain links TRBV11-2 with TRBJ2-2; D may be TRBD1 (5 bases). V was pared by 2 bases and J by 0 bases, with 7 bases between. Germline CDR1 and CDR2: SGHAT and FQNNGV. The CDR3 is 15 residues long. The CDR3 sequence is CASSLRGSNTGELFF. In DNA form, the CDR3 reads TGTGCCAGCAGCTTAAGGGGATCGAACACCGGGGAGCTGTTTTTT.

This clone was detected only once. The rearrangement uses TRBV12-3 or TRBV12-4 and TRBJ1-2; a weak D match, TRBD1 (5 bases). The ends were cut back, 8 bases at V and 2 bases at J, with 12 bases in the middle. CDR3 length: 13 residues. CDR3 loop: CASSDSKNYGYTF. For the CDR3, the DNA is TGTGCCAGCTCAGACAGCAAAAACTATGGCTACACCTTC.

V gene TRBV20-1 combines with J gene TRBJ1-1; a possible D gene is TRBD1 (6 bases). Germline V gene sequence: CDR1 DFQATT, CDR2 SNEGSKA (reference sequence). The CDR3 contains 11 residues. V gave up 8 bases and J gave up 4 bases, with 11 bases separating them. CDR3 DNA sequence: TGCAGTCCACAGGGTCTCACTGAAGCTTTCTTT. Translation gives CSPQGLTEAFF.

The chain carries TRBV24-1 and TRBJ2-5, with 10 bases aligning to TRBD1. Germline lookup yields CDR1 KGHDR and CDR2 SFDVKD. The CDR3 has 15 amino acids. Losses at the gene ends were 2 bases for V and 4 bases for J; bases not matched to a gene: 3. In DNA, the CDR3 is TGTGCCACCAGTGATTGGACAGGGGGTTCAGAGACCCAGTACTTC. Translation: CATSDWTGGSETQYF.

The chain carries TRBV7-9 and TRBJ1-2; D gene uncertain. CDR1 and CDR2 (germline): SEHNR, FQNEAQ (reference sequence). V lost 4 bases and J 7 bases, leaving 7 bases between the germline ends. This CDR3 has 11 residues. The CDR3 spells CASSSLRGYTF. The CDR3 region has the DNA TGTGCCAGCAGCTCGCTACGTGGCTACACCTTC.

The rearrangement links TRBV19 to TRBJ2-1, with 10 bases lining up with TRBD2. Germline assignment: CDR1 LNHDA and CDR2 SQIVND (reference sequence). The CDR3 length is 17 residues. V gave up 3 bases and J gave up 5 bases; unmatched junction bases: 10. The CDR3 nucleotides are TGTGCCAGTAGTATTTCGGGTCTAGCGGGGGCAAACAATGAGCAGTTCTTC. This encodes CASSISGLAGANNEQFF.

The chain joins TRBV21-1 to TRBJ1-5; TRBD1, as called in the table, went unchecked against the DNA. TRBV21-1 is deemed a pseudogene. This CDR3 has 16 residues. The CDR3 reads CASSPRGGTGDQPQHF. The CDR3 nucleotides are TGTGCCAGCAGCCCAAGGGGAGGGACAGGGGATCAGCCCCAGCATTTT.

The chain is built from TRBV6-5 and TRBJ1-2; possibly TRBD1 for D (5 bases). The germline V gene has CDR1 MNHEY and CDR2 SVGAGI. V gave up 6 bases and J gave up 7 bases, with 15 bases separating them. CDR3 length: 13 residues. CDR3 in DNA: TGTGCCAGCAGGGGGGTTTCGGAGGGTGGCTACACCTTC. Translated: CASRGVSEGGYTF.

J is TRBJ2-2 and V is TRBV10-1; 8 bases agree with TRBD2. Germline V gene sequence: CDR1 WNHNN, CDR2 SYGVQD (reference sequence). The CDR3 extends over 17 amino acids. J was trimmed by 5 bases and V by 0 bases; bases with no gene match: 8. The CDR3 spells CASSESGSGRGTGELFF. DNA for the CDR3: TGCGCCAGCAGTGAGTCAGGCAGCGGGAGAGGTACCGGGGAGCTGTTTTTT.

J is TRBJ1-2 and V is TRBV6-6; D gene ambiguous. The CDR3 extends over 13 amino acids. Per germline, CDR1 MNHNY and CDR2 SVGAGI (reference sequence). Trimming took 6 bases from V and 5 from J, leaving 13 bases between them. The CDR3 spells CASSAPGGYGYTF. The CDR3 DNA follows: TGTGCCAGCAGCGCCCCCGGTGGTTATGGCTACACCTTC.

The chain links TRBV27 to TRBJ2-5; 8 nucleotides align to TRBD2. This CDR3 comprises 14 residues. CDR1 and CDR2 (germline): MNHEY, SMNVEV (reference sequence). The V segment lost 6 bases and the J segment 3 bases; nucleotides outside the gene matches: 6. CDR3 sequence reads: CASRAGTSEETQYF. DNA for the CDR3: TGTGCCAGCAGAGCCGGGACTAGTGAAGAGACCCAGTACTTC.

The chain links TRBV19 to TRBJ1-6; a weak D match, TRBD1 (5 bases). Deletions cut 3 bases from V and 1 base from J, with 10 bases between. Germline CDR1 reads LNHDA; CDR2 reads SQIVND (reference sequence). CDR3 length equals 16 residues. CDR3 amino acids: CASSITHRSYNSPLHF. CDR3 in DNA: TGTGCCAGTAGTATCACCCACAGGTCCTATAATTCACCCCTCCACTTT. The whole variable domain, filled in from reference TRBV19 and TRBJ1-6, reads DGGITQSPKYLFRKEGQNVTLSCEQNLNHDAMYWYRQDPGQGLRLIYYSQIVNDFQKGDIAEGYSVSREKKESFPLTVTSAQKNPTAFYLCASSITHRSYNSPLHFGNGTRLTVT.

This clone was detected only once. This chain joins TRBV18 and TRBJ1-3; a possible D gene is TRBD1 (6 bases). Germline V gene lookup returns CDR1 KGHSH and CDR2 LQKENI. Trimming shortened V by 9 bases and J by 4 bases, and 13 bases separated the two germline ends. There are 13 residues in the CDR3. The CDR3 loop is CASSTGFGNTIYF. The CDR3 DNA sequence: TGTGCCAGTTCAACAGGGTTCGGAAACACCATATATTTT.

The chain combines TRBV7-7 with TRBJ2-5; 12 nucleotides match TRBD2. Unmatched junction bases numbered 6, after V lost 5 bases and J lost 5 bases. This CDR3 comprises 15 residues. The V gene's germline CDR1 is SSHAT and CDR2 FNYEAQ (reference sequence). The DNA of the CDR3 is TGTGCCAGCAGCCAAACCGGGACTAGCGGGGAGACCCAGTACTTC. It yields the protein CASSQTGTSGETQYF.

V and J are TRBV2 and TRBJ2-1, with TRBD2 identical over 11 bases. This CDR3 has 16 residues. The germline V gene has CDR1 SNHLY and CDR2 FYNNEI. With 5 bases clipped from V and 2 bases from J, the junction kept 5 bases outside the gene matches. The CDR3 region has the DNA TGTGCCAGCAGTCCCCCACTAGCGGGGGCCTACAATGAGCAGTTCTTC. This encodes CASSPPLAGAYNEQFF.

V and J are TRBV3-1 (or the pseudogene TRBV3-2) and TRBJ2-3; 10 positions match TRBD2. The V and J ends lost 1 base and 0 bases, in that order; junction bases with no gene match: 10. This CDR3 contains 19 residues. Germline V gene sequence: CDR1 LGHDT, CDR2 YNNKEL (reference sequence). CDR3 in amino acids: CASSQVGLAGDYSTDTQYF. The DNA for the CDR3 is TGTGCCAGCAGCCAAGTGGGGCTAGCGGGGGACTATAGCACAGATACGCAGTATTTT.

The CDR3 bases are TGCGCCAGCAGCTTGGGGGGCTTAAACACCGGGGAGCTGTTTTTT. Amino acids: CASSLGGLNTGELFF. The rearrangement uses TRBV5-1 and TRBJ2-2; D may be TRBD1 (5 bases). The CDR3 is 15 amino acids. Germline CDR1 reads SGHRS; CDR2 reads YFSETQ. Between the trimmed V and J ends, which lost 0 bases and 2 bases, there was a span of 8 bases.

The gene calls are TRBV11-3 and TRBJ2-2; 7 bases line up with TRBD2. V lost 3 bases, J lost 4 bases, and 8 bases stayed unmatched. Germline V lookup: CDR1 SGHNT, CDR2 YENEEA. This CDR3 is 16 amino acids long. The CDR3 coding sequence is TGTGCCAGCAGCTTTCGCGGGAGTTTTAGCACCGGGGAGCTGTTTTTT. Protein product: CASSFRGSFSTGELFF.

The chain joins TRBV28 to TRBJ1-2, with a weak D call TRBD1 (6 bases). CDR1 is MDHEN and CDR2 is SYDVKM in the germline V gene. CDR3 size: 14 residues. The ends were cut back, 5 bases at V and 4 bases at J, with 14 bases in the middle. The CDR3 is CASSLDRDTYGYTF. The CDR3 DNA is TGTGCCAGCAGTCTAGACCGGGACACCTATGGCTACACCTTC.